One and the same sample provided the 29 T cell receptor beta chains below, sequenced in a study of shared clonotypes between healthy human individuals. The table came from immunoSEQ multiplex PCR; TCRdb's copy has only in-frame clones and leaves some out. The top ten hold more than 0.35% of the sample, which has about 2.4 million clones, 90% to 95% seen once. The sample was naive CD4+ T cells from PBMCs. The subset here: CD45RA+ positively selected. Receptors originate from a man between 18 and 35 years old in good health. Some clones in this sample may be carry-over from other donors' samples.

The sample holds one count of this clone. This chain joins TRBV27 and TRBJ2-5; 11 bases line up with TRBD2. CDR3 size: 17 residues. After removal of 4 bases from V and 0 bases from J, the junction contained 7 bases not matched to a gene. Germline V gene sequence: CDR1 MNHEY, CDR2 SMNVEV (reference sequence). The CDR3 region is CASSSGLAEGYQETQYF. CDR3 coding DNA: TGTGCCAGCAGTTCGGGACTAGCGGAGGGGTACCAAGAGACCCAGTACTTC.

The chain is built from TRBV7-2 and TRBJ1-1; unclear D gene. Trimming stripped 2 bases from V and 1 base from J, with 14 bases between. The CDR3 loop spans 16 amino acids. Germline V gene data show CDR1 as SGHTA and CDR2 as FQGNSA. The CDR3 nucleotides read TGTGCCAGCAGCTTATTTGGCCTGTACTCGAACACTGAAGCTTTCTTT. It specifies CASSLFGLYSNTEAFF.

This clone was detected once. V gene TRBV6-6 combines with J gene TRBJ2-2; 13 nucleotides line up with TRBD2. This CDR3 has 15 amino acids. Germline CDR1 reads MNHNY; CDR2 reads SVGAGI (reference sequence). Unmatched junction bases numbered 2, after V lost 6 bases and J lost 4 bases. CDR3: CASRRTSGSTGELFF. CDR3 bases: TGTGCCAGCAGGAGGACTAGCGGGAGCACCGGGGAGCTGTTTTTT.

The rearrangement uses TRBV5-1 and TRBJ2-7; D unclear. This CDR3 has 17 residues. Trimming cost V 3 bases and J 6 bases, with 25 bases left between them. The germline gives CDR1 SGHRS, CDR2 YFSETQ. As DNA, the CDR3 is TGCGCCAGCAGCTCGACCCGGCTCGGAAACTCGGGTTCCGAGCAGTACTTC. Its protein product is CASSSTRLGNSGSEQYF.

The chain is built from TRBV7-2 and TRBJ2-2; D remains unclear. Germline V gene sequence: CDR1 SGHTA, CDR2 FQGNSA. This CDR3 comprises 15 residues. Trimming removed 2 bases from V and 1 base from J, with 8 bases in between. In DNA, the CDR3 is TGTGCCAGCAGCTTAATGAGCGTGAACACCGGGGAGCTGTTTTTT. Its protein product is CASSLMSVNTGELFF.

The chain joins TRBV4-1 to TRBJ2-7; 8 positions match TRBD2. The J segment lost 4 bases and the V segment lost 2 bases, leaving 10 bases of the junction unmatched. CDR3 size: 16 residues. The germline V gene encodes CDR1 MGHRA and CDR2 YSYEKL. The CDR3 reads CASSQTHQAGAYEQYF. The DNA for the CDR3 is TGCGCCAGCAGCCAAACCCATCAAGCGGGAGCGTACGAGCAGTACTTC.

The chain recombines TRBV19 with TRBJ1-5; D unclear. With 2 bases removed from V and 5 bases from J, the gap between germline ends came to 16 bases. CDR1 and CDR2 (germline): LNHDA, SQIVND (reference sequence). This CDR3 has 16 residues. The CDR3 DNA reads TGTGCCAGTAGTATACGACGGCCCGAACCTCATCAGCCCCAGCATTTT. As protein: CASSIRRPEPHQPQHF.

This chain connects TRBV4-1 to TRBJ2-7; TRBD2 might be the D (6 bases). The ends were cut back, 1 base at V and 5 bases at J, with 12 bases in the middle. The germline gives CDR1 MGHRA, CDR2 YSYEKL. The CDR3 has 14 amino acids. The CDR3, as DNA: TGCGCCAGCAGCCAAGTGTTAGCGGTCGACGAGCAGTACTTC. Translation: CASSQVLAVDEQYF.

Written as DNA, the CDR3 is TGTGCCAGCAGCTTTCTCAACCCGGGGGGGACCCAGTACTTC. Translating gives CASSFLNPGGTQYF. This chain connects TRBV7-2 to TRBJ2-5; 7 positions agree with TRBD2. There are 14 residues in the CDR3. Trimming cost V 3 bases and J 7 bases; bases outside gene matches: 8. Germline assignment: CDR1 SGHTA and CDR2 FQGNSA.

This chain links TRBV5-1 with TRBJ1-3; D ambiguous. Germline CDR1 SGHRS, CDR2 YFSETQ. V lost 2 bases to trimming and J lost 0 bases, with 9 bases between them. CDR3 length: 15 residues. The CDR3: CASSFERSSGNTIYF. As DNA, the CDR3 is TGCGCCAGCAGCTTCGAGAGGAGCTCTGGAAACACCATATATTTT.

This clone has just a few counts. The chain carries TRBV2 and TRBJ1-1; D remains unclear. V lost 3 bases and J 7 bases, leaving 15 bases between the germline ends. The germline V gene has CDR1 SNHLY and CDR2 FYNNEI. The CDR3 runs to 14 residues. This CDR3 reads CASSDGRGKGEAFF. DNA for the CDR3: TGTGCCAGCAGTGATGGCAGAGGGAAGGGTGAAGCTTTCTTT.

The rearrangement uses TRBV6-6 and TRBJ2-1; D gene ambiguous. Germline CDR1 reads MNHNY; CDR2 reads SVGAGI (reference sequence). V lost 10 bases, J lost 0 bases, and 13 bases lay in between. This CDR3 is built from 14 residues. DNA of the CDR3: TGTGCCACCCGCCAGGCCAGCTCCTACAATGAGCAGTTCTTC. It is translated as CATRQASSYNEQFF.

The chain has TRBV2 and TRBJ2-1; D is perhaps TRBD2 (6 bases). This CDR3 has 14 residues. Deletions cut 7 bases from V and 9 bases from J, with 19 bases between. CDR1 is SNHLY, CDR2 FYNNEI, per germline. The CDR3 loop reads CASKRGNPPVEQFF. The CDR3 DNA reads TGTGCCAGCAAACGGGGGAACCCTCCGGTTGAGCAGTTCTTC.

The V and J genes are TRBV27 and TRBJ2-7; D is possibly TRBD1 (5 bases). The germline V gene has CDR1 MNHEY and CDR2 SMNVEV (reference sequence). Trimming pared 8 bases from V and 2 bases from J, leaving 19 bases between. This CDR3 has 15 amino acids. The CDR3 DNA is TGTGCCAGCGGACCTAGACAGTCACTTCCCTACGAGCAGTACTTC. Its protein product is CASGPRQSLPYEQYF.

The gene calls are TRBV4-2 and TRBJ2-5; no clear D. The DNA end lines up better with TRBJ2-7; the J call may be wrong. CDR1 and CDR2 (germline): LGHNA, YNFKEQ. The CDR3 consists of 14 residues. This CDR3 is CASSQDPEAYEQYF. The CDR3 DNA follows: TGTGCCAGCAGCCAAGACCCGGAAGCCTACGAGCAGTACTTC.

This chain joins TRBV18 and TRBJ2-7, with 11 bases fitting TRBD2. V lost 3 bases to trimming and J lost 7 bases; unmatched junction nucleotides: 8. CDR1 is KGHSH, CDR2 LQKENI, per germline. This CDR3 contains 15 residues. CDR3 nucleotides: TGTGCCAGCTCACCGAAACTAGCGGGAGCCGGAGAGCAGTACTTC. As protein: CASSPKLAGAGEQYF.

The gene calls are TRBV19 and TRBJ2-1; D remains ambiguous. This CDR3 contains 10 residues. Trimming stripped 9 bases from V and 7 bases from J, with 7 bases between. Per the germline V gene, CDR1 is LNHDA and CDR2 is SQIVND (reference sequence). The CDR3 DNA reads as TGTGCCAGAATATTAAATGAGCAGTTCTTC. This codes for CARILNEQFF.

The rearrangement uses TRBV5-4 and TRBJ2-5; D not certain. CDR1 and CDR2 (germline): SGHNT, YYREEE (reference sequence). The CDR3 sequence is 15 residues long. V was cut by 3 bases and J by 0 bases, with 12 bases left in between. The CDR3 DNA is TGTGCCAGCAGCTCCGACCTACAGAACCAAGAGACCCAGTACTTC. Translated, it gives CASSSDLQNQETQYF.

With regard to this clone: A read error may produce the germline difference seen at one junction end. The V and J genes are TRBV4-3 and TRBJ2-7; 9 bases match TRBD1. The CDR3 consists of 12 residues. From germline, CDR1 is LGHNA and CDR2 YSLEER. The CDR3 DNA is TGCGCCAGCAGCCAAGGGGACAGGGTCGTGAACTTC. It is translated as CASSQGDRVVNF.

V and J are TRBV21-1 and TRBJ2-7; no DNA check was done on the table's D call, TRBD1. TRBV21-1 is a pseudogene locus. CDR3 length: 11 amino acids. Here the CDR3 reads CASSKGRGQYF. CDR3 DNA: TGTGCCAGCAGCAAAGGAAGGGGCCAGTACTTC.

This clone was detected only once. The chain couples TRBV2 to TRBJ2-3; D uncertain. Per the germline V gene, CDR1 is SNHLY and CDR2 is FYNNEI. V lost 5 bases to trimming and J lost 2 bases, with 5 bases between them. The CDR3 covers 12 residues. Here the CDR3 reads CASSTFTDTQYF. For the CDR3, the DNA is TGTGCCAGCAGTACATTCACAGATACGCAGTATTTT.

This clone was recorded only once. V and J are TRBV5-1 and TRBJ1-6; D uncertain. Trimming removed 0 bases from V and 11 bases from J, with 15 bases in between. This CDR3 contains 15 residues. Germline V gene sequence: CDR1 SGHRS, CDR2 YFSETQ. The CDR3 DNA reads TGCGCCAGCAGCTTGGCCGAAGGAGGCAAGACACCCCTCCACTTT. This translates into CASSLAEGGKTPLHF.

This rearrangement joins TRBV5-4 to TRBJ2-5; TRBD2 matches 7 bases. Trimming removed 4 bases from V and 2 bases from J; junction bases left unmatched: 5. The CDR3 loop spans 14 amino acids. Germline CDR1 SGHNT, CDR2 YYREEE (reference sequence). CDR3 residues: CASSLGTTQETQYF. DNA of the CDR3: TGTGCCAGCAGCCTCGGGACTACTCAAGAGACCCAGTACTTC.

The chain carries TRBV7-2 and TRBJ1-2; D remains ambiguous. The CDR3 is 11 residues long. Trimming removed 3 bases from V and 6 bases from J, with 5 bases in between. The germline V gene encodes CDR1 SGHTA and CDR2 FQGNSA. This chain's CDR3 is CASSFEDGYTF. The CDR3 bases are TGTGCCAGCAGCTTTGAGGATGGCTACACCTTC.

V usage is TRBV7-2 and J usage is TRBJ2-1, with 10 bases lining up with TRBD2. With V trimmed by 3 bases and J by 4 bases, 6 bases remained unmatched. The CDR3 contains 16 residues. The V gene's germline CDR1 is SGHTA and CDR2 FQGNSA. CDR3 amino acids: CASSFLAGVHYNEQFF. The CDR3 DNA reads TGTGCCAGCAGCTTCCTAGCGGGAGTCCATTACAATGAGCAGTTCTTC. The full variable domain, rest sourced from reference TRBV7-2 and TRBJ2-1, is GAGVSQSPSNKVTEKGKDVELRCDPISGHTALYWYRQSLGQGLEFLIYFQGNSAPDKSGLPSDRFSAERTGGSVSTLTIQRTQQEDSAVYLCASSFLAGVHYNEQFFGPGTRLTVL.

J is TRBJ2-1 and V is TRBV11-2; 8 bases align to TRBD2. CDR1 is SGHAT and CDR2 is FQNNGV in the germline V gene. The trim removed 4 bases at V and 4 bases at J, leaving 12 bases unmatched. This CDR3 is 17 amino acids long. CDR3 protein: CASSWRTGTREYNEQFF. The DNA of the CDR3 is TGTGCCAGCAGCTGGAGAACCGGGACTAGGGAATACAATGAGCAGTTCTTC.

This chain connects TRBV7-2 to TRBJ2-7; weak D call: TRBD2 (6 bases). Germline-derived CDR1 and CDR2 are SGHTA and FQGNSA. The ends were cut back, 1 base at V and 2 bases at J, with 15 bases in the middle. The CDR3 covers 16 residues. The CDR3 here is CASSLVWGRPTYEQYF. For the CDR3, the DNA is TGTGCCAGCAGCTTAGTTTGGGGGAGGCCTACCTACGAGCAGTACTTC.

This chain connects TRBV6-1 to TRBJ1-5, with no clear D. Germline CDR1 reads MNHNS; CDR2 reads SASEGT. V lost 0 bases, J lost 5 bases, and 14 bases lay in between. The CDR3 spans 16 residues. The CDR3 nucleotides are TGTGCCAGCAGTGAAGCGCGGTGGACGGTCGATCAGCCCCAGCATTTT. Amino acid sequence: CASSEARWTVDQPQHF.

The gene calls are TRBV11-2 and TRBJ2-5; D is ambiguous. The CDR3 contains 16 residues. Looked up from germline, CDR1 is SGHAT and CDR2 is FQNNGV. V lost 2 bases and J 2 bases, leaving 15 bases between the germline ends. This CDR3 reads CASSLLGGKSQETQYF. The DNA for the CDR3 is TGTGCCAGCAGCTTATTAGGCGGAAAATCTCAAGAGACCCAGTACTTC.